This T cell receptor (beta chain) was sequenced during a study of Graves' ophthalmopathy and Graves' hyperthyroidism. Study-wide points: Ophthalmopathy cases were distinguished from stable hyperthyroidism by a 13-signature model, reaching over 85% sensitivity and around 81% specificity.

This clonotype was seen at least ten times. Its antigen is currently unknown. The authors isolated PBMCs from around 10 ml of fresh peripheral blood. V was cut by 4 bases and J by 5 bases, with 15 bases left in between. This CDR3 contains 13 residues. Per germline, CDR1 SQVTM and CDR2 ANQGSEA. TCR beta CDR3 amplification used RNA transcripts. An initial RT-PCR round employing HTBI primers preceded a second-round multiplex PCR. TCRdb reanalysed the multiplex PCR reads using MiXCR and keeps one entry per CDR3 protein. This sample has roughly 410,000 distinct CDR3 sequences; roughly 14% occur once, and the top ten carry about 7.3%.

Sequenced: peripheral blood. This clonotype was obtained from a woman aged 18-29 years with stable Graves' hyperthyroidism. This chain joins TRBV29-1 and TRBJ2-7; maybe TRBD2 (7 bases). DNA of the CDR3: TGCAGCGTTGTGGCGGGGGCGGACGACGAGCAGTACTTC. It specifies CSVVAGADDEQYF.